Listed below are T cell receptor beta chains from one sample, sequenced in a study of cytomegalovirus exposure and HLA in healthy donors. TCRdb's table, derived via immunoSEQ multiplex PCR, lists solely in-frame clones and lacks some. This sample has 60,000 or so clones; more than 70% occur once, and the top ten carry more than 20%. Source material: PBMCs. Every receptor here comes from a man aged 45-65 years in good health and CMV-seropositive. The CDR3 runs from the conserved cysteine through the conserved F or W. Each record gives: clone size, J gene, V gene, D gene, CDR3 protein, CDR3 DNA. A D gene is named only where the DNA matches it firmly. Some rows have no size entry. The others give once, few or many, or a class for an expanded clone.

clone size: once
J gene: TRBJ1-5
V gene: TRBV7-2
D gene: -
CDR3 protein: CASSFPGGNQPQHF
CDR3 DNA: TGTGCCAGCAGCTTCCCGGGAGGGAATCAGCCCCAGCATTTT

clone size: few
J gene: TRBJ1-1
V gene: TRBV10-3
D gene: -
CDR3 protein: CAISESSGLGEGANEAFF
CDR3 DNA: TGTGCCATCAGTGAGTCGAGTGGGCTCGGGGAGGGAGCGAATGAAGCTTTCTTT

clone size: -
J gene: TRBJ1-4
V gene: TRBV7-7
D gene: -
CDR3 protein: CASSLEGGEKLFF
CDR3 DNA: TGTGCCAGCAGCTTAGAAGGGGGTGAAAAACTGTTTTTT

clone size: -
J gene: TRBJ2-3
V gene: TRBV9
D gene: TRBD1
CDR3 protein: CASSVGQGFTDTQYF
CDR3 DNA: TGTGCCAGCAGCGTAGGACAGGGATTCACAGATACGCAGTATTTT

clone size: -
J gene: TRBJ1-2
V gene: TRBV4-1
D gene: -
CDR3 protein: CASSPRWGSPNYGYTF
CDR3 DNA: TGCGCCAGCAGCCCCCGGTGGGGCAGTCCTAACTATGGCTACACCTTC

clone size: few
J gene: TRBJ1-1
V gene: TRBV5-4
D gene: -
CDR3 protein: CASSSTGVIDTEAFF
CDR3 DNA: TGTGCCAGCAGCTCGACAGGCGTGATAGACACTGAAGCTTTCTTT

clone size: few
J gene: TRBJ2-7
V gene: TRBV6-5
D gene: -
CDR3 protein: CASGPAQGPYEQYF
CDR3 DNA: TGTGCCAGTGGCCCCGCACAGGGTCCCTACGAGCAGTACTTC

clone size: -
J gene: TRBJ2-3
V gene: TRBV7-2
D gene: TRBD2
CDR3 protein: CASSSDSGRKQDTQYF
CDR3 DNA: TGTGCCAGCAGCTCCGATAGCGGGAGAAAGCAAGATACGCAGTATTTT

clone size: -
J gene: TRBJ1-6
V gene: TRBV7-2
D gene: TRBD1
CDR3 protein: CASSFGQGNSPLHF
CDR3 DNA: TGTGCCAGCAGCTTCGGACAGGGGAATTCACCCCTCCACTTT

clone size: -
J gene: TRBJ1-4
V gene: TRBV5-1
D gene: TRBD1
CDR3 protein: CASSHGVGTGDAGNEKLFF
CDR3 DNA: TGCGCCAGCAGCCACGGTGTGGGGACAGGGGATGCTGGTAATGAAAAACTGTTTTTT

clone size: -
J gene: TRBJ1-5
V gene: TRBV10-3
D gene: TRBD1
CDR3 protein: CAISDRGDRNQPQHF
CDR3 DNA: TGTGCCATCAGTGACAGGGGGGATCGCAATCAGCCCCAGCATTTT

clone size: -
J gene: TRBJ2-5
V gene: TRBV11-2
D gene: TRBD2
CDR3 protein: CASSFGWAGGQETQYF
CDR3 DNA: TGTGCCAGCAGCTTCGGCTGGGCGGGGGGGCAAGAGACCCAGTACTTC

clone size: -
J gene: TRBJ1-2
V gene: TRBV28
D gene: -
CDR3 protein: CASRGGQPPVGYTF
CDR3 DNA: TGTGCCAGCAGGGGCGGACAGCCCCCCGTTGGCTACACCTTC

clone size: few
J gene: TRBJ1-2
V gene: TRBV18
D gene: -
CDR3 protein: CASSPRSDGYTF
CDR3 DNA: TGTGCCAGCTCACCACGAAGCGATGGCTACACCTTC

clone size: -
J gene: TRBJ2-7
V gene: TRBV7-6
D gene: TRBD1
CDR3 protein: CASSPRQGPGEQYF
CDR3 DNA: TGTGCCAGCAGCCCAAGACAGGGACCGGGGGAGCAGTACTTC

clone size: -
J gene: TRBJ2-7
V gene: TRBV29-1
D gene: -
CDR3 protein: CSVESGVEQYF
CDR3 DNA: TGCAGCGTTGAATCCGGGGTCGAGCAGTACTTC

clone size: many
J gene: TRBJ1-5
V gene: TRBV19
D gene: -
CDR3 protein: CASQSGESNQPQHF
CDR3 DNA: TGTGCCAGTCAATCCGGGGAGAGCAATCAGCCCCAGCATTTT

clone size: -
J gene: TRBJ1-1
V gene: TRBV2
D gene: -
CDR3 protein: CASSEVGPTGPIGGTEAFF
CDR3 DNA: TGTGCCAGCAGTGAAGTGGGCCCGACAGGCCCTATAGGCGGCACTGAAGCTTTCTTT

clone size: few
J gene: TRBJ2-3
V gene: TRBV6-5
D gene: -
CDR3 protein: CASSYTVGTDTQYF
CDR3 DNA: TGTGCCAGCAGTTACACAGTAGGCACAGATACGCAGTATTTT

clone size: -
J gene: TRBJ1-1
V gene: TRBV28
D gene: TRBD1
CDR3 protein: CASSGTGVGTEAFF
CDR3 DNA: TGTGCCAGCAGTGGGACAGGGGTTGGGACTGAAGCTTTCTTT